The 20 T cell receptor beta chains listed next were all sequenced from one sample in a study of shared clonotypes between healthy human individuals. Libraries were prepared by immunoSEQ multiplex PCR; TCRdb keeps only in-frame clonotypes and omits some of them. The sample has around 300,000 clones, around 87% seen once. What was sequenced was memory CD8+ T cells sorted from blood. The sample's subset: CD45RO+ cells pooled with CCR7-negative TemRA cells. Receptors were obtained from a man younger than 30 in good health.

The sample holds a few counts of this clone. V usage is TRBV6-1 and J usage is TRBJ1-1; D is possibly TRBD1 (5 bases). V dropped 7 bases and J dropped 7 bases, with 10 bases sitting between them. The CDR3 totals 11 residues. Germline lookup yields CDR1 MNHNS and CDR2 SASEGT. CDR3 in amino acids: CASISGSEAFF. The CDR3 region has the DNA TGTGCCAGCATATCAGGGAGTGAAGCTTTCTTT.

The J gene is TRBJ2-5, the V gene TRBV7-8; 8 bases are shared with TRBD2. V trimming: 3 bases; J trimming: 1 base; junction bases outside the gene matches: 4. The V gene's germline CDR1 is SGHVS and CDR2 FQNEAQ. The CDR3 spans 15 residues. In DNA form, the CDR3 reads TGTGCCAGCAGCTTTAGCGGGACCTTCCAAGAGACCCAGTACTTC. The encoded protein is CASSFSGTFQETQYF.

This clone was found once. CDR3 nucleotide sequence: TGTGCCAGCAGTTTCTACAGGGGTACAGGCGCCAATCAGCCCCAGCATTTT. This codes for CASSFYRGTGANQPQHF. V gene TRBV28 combines with J gene TRBJ1-5; 7 bases map to TRBD1. J was trimmed by 3 bases and V by 3 bases; bases with no gene match: 11. Germline loops: CDR1 MDHEN, CDR2 SYDVKM. The CDR3 has 17 amino acids.

The table lists this clone with a count of one. The chain is built from TRBV5-1 and TRBJ1-1, with 7 nucleotides matching TRBD1. CDR3 size: 16 residues. CDR1 and CDR2 (germline): SGHRS, YFSETQ. Trimming removed 4 bases from V and 3 bases from J; junction bases left unmatched: 12. Here the CDR3 reads CASSLRTGWTDTEAFF. DNA for the CDR3: TGCGCCAGCAGCCTACGGACAGGCTGGACGGACACTGAAGCTTTCTTT. Full variable domain (rest looked up from reference TRBV5-1 and TRBJ1-1): KAGVTQTPRYLIKTRGQQVTLSCSPISGHRSVSWYQQTPGQGLQFLFEYFSETQRNKGNFPGRFSGRQFSNSRSEMNVSTLELGDSALYLCASSLRTGWTDTEAFFGQGTRLTVV.

This CDR3 reads CASSWKGDREDEQYF. CDR3 DNA sequence: TGTGCCAGCAGCTGGAAGGGGGACAGGGAGGACGAGCAGTACTTC. J is TRBJ2-7 and V is TRBV5-4, with 9 bases lining up with TRBD1. J was trimmed by 5 bases and V by 3 bases; bases with no gene match: 9. Germline CDR1 and CDR2: SGHNT and YYREEE (reference sequence). The CDR3 is 15 residues long.

This clone occurred a few times. Other DNA sequences in the sample encode the same CDR3. This chain connects TRBV9 to TRBJ1-4; D unclear. V lost 0 bases to trimming and J lost 0 bases, with 6 bases between them. Germline CDR1 SGDLS, CDR2 YYNGEE. CDR3 size: 15 residues. Here the CDR3 reads CASSVGGATNEKLFF. The CDR3 nucleotides read TGTGCCAGCAGCGTAGGGGGAGCAACTAATGAAAAACTGTTTTTT. The variable domain in full, completed from reference TRBV9 and TRBJ1-4, reads DSGVTQTPKHLITATGQRVTLRCSPRSGDLSVYWYQQSLDQGLQFLIQYYNGEERAKGNILERFSAQQFPDLHSELNLSSLELGDSALYFCASSVGGATNEKLFFGSGTQLSVL.

This chain links TRBV5-4 with TRBJ2-5; D might be TRBD1 (6 bases). The V end lost 1 base, the J end lost 0 bases, and 13 bases lay between the germline ends. The germline V gene has CDR1 SGHNT and CDR2 YYREEE (reference sequence). The CDR3 is 16 residues long. For the CDR3, the DNA is TGTGCCAGCAGCTTGACAGGGATTCCCTACCAAGAGACCCAGTACTTC. Amino acid sequence: CASSLTGIPYQETQYF.

V usage is TRBV2 and J usage is TRBJ1-5, with a tentative D call TRBD1 (6 bases). This CDR3 has 16 residues. Germline-derived CDR1 and CDR2 are SNHLY and FYNNEI. The germline V and J ends were trimmed by 0 bases and 4 bases, with 13 bases remaining between them. CDR3 residues: CASSEAPGAKNQPQHF. DNA of the CDR3: TGTGCCAGCAGTGAAGCGCCAGGGGCGAAGAATCAGCCCCAGCATTTT.

The rearrangement uses TRBV27 and TRBJ1-5, with D perhaps matching TRBD1 (5 bases). CDR3 length equals 16 residues. Germline CDR1 is MNHEY and CDR2 is SMNVEV (reference sequence). Trimming took off 0 bases at V and 0 bases at J, with 9 bases between the two ends. The CDR3 DNA reads as TGTGCCAGCAGTTTATCGCAGGGAGATAGCAATCAGCCCCAGCATTTT. This sequence encodes CASSLSQGDSNQPQHF.

This clone was seen only a few times. The CDR3 region is CASSYGTSNTQYF. The CDR3 nucleotides are TGTGCCAGCAGTTATGGGACTTCGAATACGCAGTATTTT. The chain joins TRBV5-6 to TRBJ2-3, with D possibly matching TRBD2 (6 bases). V was cut by 5 bases and J by 7 bases, with 14 bases left in between. There are 13 residues in the CDR3. CDR1 and CDR2 from the germline V gene are SGHDT and YYEEEE.

The rearrangement uses TRBV10-3 and TRBJ1-2, with TRBD1 matching over 9 bases. This CDR3 contains 14 residues. Germline V gene data show CDR1 as ENHRY and CDR2 as SYGVKD. With V trimmed by 7 bases and J by 8 bases, 11 bases remained unmatched. CDR3 region: CAITPGQGALGYTF. CDR3 bases: TGTGCCATCACCCCGGGACAGGGAGCTTTGGGCTACACCTTC.

The chain employs TRBV13 and TRBJ2-1; tentative D call: TRBD2 (5 bases). CDR3 size: 18 residues. Deletions cut 9 bases from V and 4 bases from J, with 28 bases between. The V gene's germline CDR1 is PRHDT and CDR2 FYEKMQ (reference sequence). CDR3 in amino acids: CASRSLGVGGPRYNEQFF. The CDR3 nucleotides read TGTGCCAGTCGGTCACTGGGAGTAGGAGGACCGAGATACAATGAGCAGTTCTTC.

V is TRBV2 and J is TRBJ2-4; D gene ambiguous. CDR1 and CDR2 (germline): SNHLY, FYNNEI. Trimming took 3 bases from V and 9 from J, leaving 9 bases between them. This CDR3 contains 12 residues. CDR3 in amino acids: CASSDSRVIQYF. The CDR3 DNA reads TGTGCCAGCAGTGATAGTCGGGTCATTCAGTACTTC. Drawing the rest from reference TRBV2 and TRBJ2-4, the complete variable domain is EPEVTQTPSHQVTQMGQEVILRCVPISNHLYFYWYRQILGQKVEFLVSFYNNEISEKSEIFDDQFSVERPDGSNFTLKIRSTKLEDSAMYFCASSDSRVIQYFGAGTRLSVL.

This rearrangement joins TRBV19 to TRBJ1-1; TRBD1 matches at 10 bases. The germline gives CDR1 LNHDA, CDR2 SQIVND (reference sequence). The CDR3 covers 18 residues. Trimming cost V 5 bases and J 1 base; bases outside gene matches: 13. CDR3 loop: CASSPPGQGTFWNTEAFF. The CDR3 DNA sequence: TGTGCCAGTAGTCCTCCGGGACAGGGGACATTTTGGAACACTGAAGCTTTCTTT.

V gene TRBV13 combines with J gene TRBJ2-3, with D possibly matching TRBD1 (8 bases). V gave up 1 base and J gave up 5 bases, with 16 bases separating them. CDR1 is PRHDT and CDR2 is FYEKMQ in the germline V gene (reference sequence). This CDR3 comprises 16 residues. The CDR3 reads CASSLEGGGQVDTQYF. In DNA, the CDR3 is TGTGCCAGCAGCTTAGAGGGCGGGGGACAGGTAGATACGCAGTATTTT.

This chain links TRBV29-1 with TRBJ1-1; D is ambiguous. The CDR3 has 13 residues. Trimming removed 0 bases at V and 0 bases at J, with 5 bases between. Per the germline V gene, CDR1 is SQVTM and CDR2 is ANQGSEA. CDR3 coding DNA: TGCAGCGTTGAAGATCTCCTGAACACTGAAGCTTTCTTT. Its translation is CSVEDLLNTEAFF.

This rearrangement joins TRBV27 to TRBJ1-1, with no clear D. V was cut by 4 bases and J by 0 bases, with 6 bases left in between. Germline lookup yields CDR1 MNHEY and CDR2 SMNVEV (reference sequence). The CDR3 is 13 residues long. CDR3 protein: CASSSFMNTEAFF. The CDR3 nucleotides read TGTGCCAGCAGTTCTTTTATGAACACTGAAGCTTTCTTT.

The CDR3 DNA sequence: TGTGCCAGCAGCGACCCTAACAGGGATCACACTGAAGCTTTCTTT. The encoded protein is CASSDPNRDHTEAFF. The J gene is TRBJ1-1, the V gene TRBV2, with D perhaps matching TRBD1 (6 bases). Germline V gives CDR1 SNHLY, CDR2 FYNNEI. The germline V and J ends were trimmed by 6 bases and 3 bases, with 17 bases remaining between them. The CDR3 spans 15 residues.

The chain employs TRBV4-1 and TRBJ2-1; tentatively, D is TRBD2 (6 bases). The CDR3 contains 14 residues. CDR1 MGHRA and CDR2 YSYEKL come from the germline V gene. V lost 8 bases and J lost 5, with 16 bases in between. The CDR3 region is CASGRTTLNNEQFF. The CDR3 DNA follows: TGCGCCAGCGGAAGGACTACTCTCAACAATGAGCAGTTCTTC.

This chain links TRBV7-8 with TRBJ1-2; D is possibly TRBD1 (6 bases). V lost 3 bases, J lost 2 bases, and 7 bases lay in between. The CDR3 sequence is 13 residues long. Germline V CDR1 and CDR2: SGHVS, FQNEAQ. CDR3 DNA: TGTGCCAGCAGCTTTGGACAGAACTATGGCTACACCTTC. It specifies CASSFGQNYGYTF.